This passage covers 4 T cell receptor beta chains from one sample sequenced in a study of healthy donors' naive CD4 and CD8 T cells (dated by TCRdb to the mid-2010s). Data came from a 454 GS FLX Titanium. A previously published linear amplification protocol was used to construct TCR libraries from roughly 550 ng of total RNA. Through fastp at Q25 and MiXCR, TCRdb rebuilt clones from the public reads, retaining in-frame beta chains. Each CDR3 protein appears once, grouped with its most common genes and DNA. Across this sample there are approximately 200,000 distinct CDR3 sequences, with over 60% seen only once. The top ten clones comprise about 2.4% of the sample. The sequenced sample was naive CD4+ and CD8+ T cells sorted from blood, pooled from several donors. The sample's cell subset or site label, in plain terms: FACS-sorted naive CD4+ (CD45RO-CD45RA+) and naive CD8+ (CD45RA+CD27bright) T cells. These receptors came from a pool of human donors in good health; the sample pools cells from several healthy donors.

This clonotype was seen just once. The chain recombines TRBV20-1 with TRBJ1-5; D gene ambiguous. Germline V gene sequence: CDR1 DFQATT, CDR2 SNEGSKA (reference sequence). V was shortened by 3 bases and J by 5 bases, with 5 bases between the two germline ends. This CDR3 spans 11 amino acids. DNA of the CDR3: TGCAGTGCTAGGGGAGATCAGCCCCAGCATTTT. Translated: CSARGDQPQHF.

A word on this clonotype: One end of the junction fails to match germline, which may point to a read error. This chain joins TRBV6-5 and TRBJ1-5; D gene uncertain. The CDR3 has 16 residues. Germline-derived CDR1 and CDR2 are MNHEY and SVGAGI. The CDR3 loop is CAISESLDVGNQPQHF. CDR3 coding DNA: TGTGCCATCAGTGAGTCATTGGATGTGGGCAATCAGCCCCAGCATTTT.

The CDR3 DNA reads as TGTGCCAGCAGTTACGACGCCAGCTCGAGCTCCTACGAGCAGTACTTC. Translating it yields CASSYDASSSSYEQYF. The chain has TRBV6-5 and TRBJ2-7; unclear D gene. V gave up 2 bases and J gave up 0 bases, with 14 bases separating them. Germline V gives CDR1 MNHEY, CDR2 SVGAGI. CDR3 length: 16 amino acids.

The chain joins TRBV6-2 or TRBV6-3 to TRBJ2-1; D unclear. CDR1 is MNHEY, CDR2 SVGEGT, per germline. The CDR3 totals 13 residues. Trimming left V 0 bases short and J 13 bases short, with 13 bases between. CDR3 nucleotide sequence: TGTGCCAGCAGTTACTCCGGGCTTTCTAATCAGTTCTTC. It encodes CASSYSGLSNQFF.